This paragraph covers one T cell receptor (beta chain) sequence. No antigen is known for it. Trimming left V 4 bases short and J 10 bases short, with 20 bases between. The CDR3 spans 15 residues. Germline V gene lookup returns CDR1 SGHRS and CDR2 YFSETQ. These data originate in a study of shared clonotypes between healthy human individuals. Whole-study findings and limits: A handful of donors held 4.5% to 5% of naive CD4 clonotypes in common. Only blood was sampled, and tissue TCR repertoires likely differ from blood ones. Against clonotypes common to all four donors, non-shared ones had lower generation probabilities.

The repertoire was sequenced with immunoSEQ multiplex PCR; TCRdb's copy has only in-frame clones and lacks some. The table lists millions of clones, approximately 90% of them singletons. The source is a man younger than 35 in good health. Material for sequencing was naive CD4+ T cells sorted from blood. Subset described: CD45RA+ positively selected. The rearrangement uses TRBV5-1 and TRBJ1-4; D is ambiguous. CDR3 nucleotides: TGCGCCAGCAGCATCGAACCTGACGGGGTGGCAAAACTGTTTTTT. Translation: CASSIEPDGVAKLFF.